The 3 T cell receptor beta chains below come from one sample, sequenced in a study of blood T cell repertoires in COVID-19. Method: immunoSEQ multiplex PCR; TCRdb's copy keeps in-frame clones and lacks some. The sample holds over 350,000 clones, 80% to 90% seen once. The sequenced material came from peripheral blood. These receptors all stem from a woman in her 30s with active or convalescent COVID-19.

The V call is TRBV11-3, the J call TRBJ1-1; 8 bases are a match to TRBD1. Germline loops: CDR1 SGHNT, CDR2 YENEEA. The J segment lost 1 base and the V segment lost 5 bases, leaving 9 bases of the junction unmatched. The CDR3 runs to 16 residues. This CDR3 reads CASSPGTGVGNTEAFF. The CDR3 DNA follows: TGTGCCAGCAGCCCCGGGACAGGTGTTGGGAACACTGAAGCTTTCTTT. The whole variable domain, remainder taken from reference TRBV11-3 and TRBJ1-1, is EAGVVQSPRYKIIEKKQPVAFWCNPISGHNTLYWYLQNLGQGPELLIRYENEEAVDDSQLPKDRFSAERLKGVDSTLKIQPAELGDSAVYLCASSPGTGVGNTEAFFGQGTRLTVV.

This clone occurred a few times. The chain has TRBV28 and TRBJ1-4; 9 nucleotides align to TRBD1. In germline, CDR1 is MDHEN, CDR2 SYDVKM. This CDR3 has 15 amino acids. J was trimmed by 4 bases and V by 4 bases; bases with no gene match: 4. The CDR3 DNA sequence: TGTGCCAGCAGTTCATCGGGACAGGGTAATGAAAAACTGTTTTTT. It yields the protein CASSSSGQGNEKLFF.

The chain has TRBV4-1 and TRBJ2-1, with TRBD2 matching over 8 bases. In germline, CDR1 is MGHRA, CDR2 YSYEKL. The CDR3 sequence is 18 residues long. V was clipped by 4 bases and J by 2 bases; unmatched bases: 13. CDR3 protein: CASSPFFRSGNAYNEQFF. CDR3 bases: TGCGCCAGCAGCCCATTTTTTCGTAGCGGGAATGCCTACAATGAGCAGTTCTTC.